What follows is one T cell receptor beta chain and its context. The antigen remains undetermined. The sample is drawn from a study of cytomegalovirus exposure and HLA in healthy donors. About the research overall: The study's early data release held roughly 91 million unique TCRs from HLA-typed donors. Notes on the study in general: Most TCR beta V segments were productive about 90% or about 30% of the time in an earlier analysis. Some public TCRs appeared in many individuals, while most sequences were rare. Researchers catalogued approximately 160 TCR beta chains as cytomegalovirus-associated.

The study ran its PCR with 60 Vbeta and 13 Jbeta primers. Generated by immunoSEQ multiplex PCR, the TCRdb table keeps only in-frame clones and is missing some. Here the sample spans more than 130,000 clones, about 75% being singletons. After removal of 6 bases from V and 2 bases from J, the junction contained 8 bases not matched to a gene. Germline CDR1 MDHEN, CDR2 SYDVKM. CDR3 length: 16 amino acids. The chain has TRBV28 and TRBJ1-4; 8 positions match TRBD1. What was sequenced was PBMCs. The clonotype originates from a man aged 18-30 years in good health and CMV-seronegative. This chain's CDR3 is CASRLGAGGTNEKLFF. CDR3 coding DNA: TGTGCCAGCAGGCTAGGAGCAGGGGGCACTAATGAAAAACTGTTTTTT.